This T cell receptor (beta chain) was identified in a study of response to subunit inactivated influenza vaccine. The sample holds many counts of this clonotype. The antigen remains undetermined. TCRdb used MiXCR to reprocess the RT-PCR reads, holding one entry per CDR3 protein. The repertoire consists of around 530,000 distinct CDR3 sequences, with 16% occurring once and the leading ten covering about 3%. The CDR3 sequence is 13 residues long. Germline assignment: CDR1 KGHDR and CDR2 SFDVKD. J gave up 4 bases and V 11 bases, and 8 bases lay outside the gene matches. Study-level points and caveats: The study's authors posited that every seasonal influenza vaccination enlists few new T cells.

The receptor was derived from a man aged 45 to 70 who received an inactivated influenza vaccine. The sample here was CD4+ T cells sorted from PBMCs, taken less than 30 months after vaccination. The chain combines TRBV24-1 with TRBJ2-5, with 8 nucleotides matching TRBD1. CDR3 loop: CARPGQGRETQYF. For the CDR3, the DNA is TGTGCCAGGCCAGGACAGGGTAGAGAGACCCAGTACTTC.